The source of this T cell receptor (beta chain) is a study of T cells in Graves' hyperthyroidism and ophthalmopathy. RNA transcripts provided the source from which TCR beta CDR3 regions were amplified. First-round RT-PCR of the TCR CDR3 relied on the HTBI primer set. TCRdb re-derived calls from the multiplex PCR reads in MiXCR, one entry per CDR3 protein. The repertoire holds hundreds of thousands of distinct CDR3 sequences, about a sixth seen once, with 18% in the top ten. Germline CDR1 MNHNS, CDR2 SASEGT. Trimming took off 6 bases at V and 1 base at J, with 7 bases between the two ends. This CDR3 has 13 amino acids. Newly diagnosed hyperthyroidism, duration under 2 months, in patients aged 18 to 65.

The chain has TRBV6-1 and TRBJ1-5; unclear D gene. What was sequenced was blood. The sequence derives from a woman in her late teens or twenties with Graves' hyperthyroidism. CDR3 protein: CASREVSNQPQHF. DNA for the CDR3: TGTGCCAGCAGAGAGGTGAGCAATCAGCCCCAGCATTTT.